Following are 26 T cell receptor beta chains from one sample sequenced in a study of low-dose radiotherapy and immunotherapy resistance in tumors. Stated time point: before trial treatment. Over about 18 PCR cycles, TCRs were amplified from a constant-region primer and V-primer adapter. A single record per CDR3 protein comes from TCRdb applying MiXCR to the reads. The data show approximately 47,000 distinct CDR3 sequences, roughly 10% seen once. The specimen was PBMCs, collected before treatment. These receptor sequences come from a female donor with ovarian cancer.

This clonotype occurred a few times. The chain carries TRBV2 and TRBJ2-1, with D perhaps matching TRBD2 (5 bases). In germline, CDR1 is SNHLY, CDR2 FYNNEI. V was cut by 5 bases and J by 0 bases, with 14 bases left in between. CDR3 length: 16 amino acids. The CDR3 nucleotides are TGTGCCAGCAGTCATCCTAGCTGGAACTCCTACAATGAGCAGTTCTTC. Translation: CASSHPSWNSYNEQFF.

This clonotype was recorded at least ten times. V is TRBV6-5 and J is TRBJ1-4; D gene unclear. CDR1 is MNHEY, CDR2 SVGAGI, per germline. Trimming removed 0 bases at V and 8 bases at J, with 7 bases between. The CDR3 loop spans 13 amino acids. CDR3 in amino acids: CASSYSSWEKLFF. The DNA of the CDR3 is TGTGCCAGCAGTTACTCGAGCTGGGAAAAACTGTTTTTT.

The chain carries TRBV7-6 and TRBJ2-5; TRBD2 is a possible D gene (6 bases). Trimming took 5 bases from V and 4 from J, leaving 14 bases between them. The CDR3 extends over 14 amino acids. Germline CDR1 and CDR2: SGHVS and FNYEAQ. The chain's CDR3 is CASSGGGSRETQYF. The CDR3 DNA reads as TGTGCCAGCAGCGGTGGAGGGAGTAGAGAGACCCAGTACTTC.

This clonotype was recorded many times. The chain links TRBV6-5 to TRBJ2-7; unclear D gene. The V gene's germline CDR1 is MNHEY and CDR2 SVGAGI. V lost 7 bases to trimming and J lost 5 bases, with 9 bases between them. The CDR3 runs to 11 residues. CDR3 in DNA: TGTGCCAGCAAAGGGATGGACGAGCAGTACTTC. It yields the protein CASKGMDEQYF.

V usage is TRBV12-3 or TRBV12-4 and J usage is TRBJ1-2; 7 nucleotides match TRBD1. The V segment lost 7 bases and the J segment 1 base; nucleotides outside the gene matches: 6. CDR3 size: 14 residues. Here the CDR3 reads CASTPTGNNYGYTF. The CDR3 nucleotides read TGTGCCAGCACCCCGACAGGGAATAACTATGGCTACACCTTC.

This clonotype was seen repeatedly, ten times or more. The chain carries TRBV2 and TRBJ2-7; either TRBD1 or TRBD2 may fit D (7 bases each). This CDR3 has 15 amino acids. V lost 1 base to trimming and J lost 2 bases, with 12 bases between them. Germline loops: CDR1 SNHLY, CDR2 FYNNEI. This chain's CDR3 is CASSEEAGGAYEQYF. The CDR3, as DNA: TGTGCCAGCAGTGAAGAGGCAGGGGGGGCCTACGAGCAGTACTTC.

This clonotype has ten or more counts. This sequence joins TRBV2 and TRBJ2-5; possibly TRBD1 or TRBD2 for D (7 bases each). V was pared by 6 bases and J by 0 bases, with 14 bases between. Germline V gene data show CDR1 as SNHLY and CDR2 as FYNNEI. CDR3 length: 15 amino acids. The CDR3 sequence: CASRAGGAHQETQYF. CDR3 bases: TGTGCCAGCAGGGCAGGGGGGGCCCACCAAGAGACCCAGTACTTC.

This clonotype has a count of ten or more. The chain has TRBV20-1 and TRBJ2-1, with D unresolved. Germline V gene sequence: CDR1 DFQATT, CDR2 SNEGSKA (reference sequence). The CDR3 runs to 13 residues. V shed 1 base and J shed 5 bases, with 9 bases lying between them. Here the CDR3 DNA reads TGCAGTGCTAGAGTATTCGGTCACAATGAGCAGTTCTTC. The encoded protein is CSARVFGHNEQFF.

This clonotype has at least ten counts. V usage is TRBV28 and J usage is TRBJ2-7, with 7 bases lining up with TRBD2. The CDR3 is made up of 15 amino acids. The V gene end was trimmed by 3 bases and the J gene end by 6 bases; junction bases not matched to a gene: 11. Germline V lookup: CDR1 MDHEN, CDR2 SYDVKM. The CDR3: CASSFSGGRKGEQYF. In nucleotides, the CDR3 is TGTGCCAGCAGTTTTTCGGGAGGAAGGAAAGGCGAGCAGTACTTC.

This clonotype was observed many times. The chain couples TRBV29-1 to TRBJ1-2; 7 positions agree with TRBD1. Per germline, CDR1 SQVTM and CDR2 ANQGSEA. The CDR3 has 15 residues. Trimming cost V 3 bases and J 2 bases; bases outside gene matches: 9. CDR3 sequence reads: CSVDGNRGSNYGYTF. In nucleotides, the CDR3 is TGCAGCGTTGACGGAAACAGGGGAAGCAACTATGGCTACACCTTC.

The sample holds many counts of this clonotype. In DNA form, the CDR3 reads TGTGCCACCAGTGATCGGGGGTACAATGAGCAGTTCTTC. Translating gives CATSDRGYNEQFF. The J gene is TRBJ2-1, the V gene TRBV24-1; tentatively, D is TRBD2 (6 bases). The CDR3 runs to 13 residues. The V gene's germline CDR1 is KGHDR and CDR2 SFDVKD. Trimming stripped 3 bases from V and 4 bases from J, with 6 bases between.

Comments on this clonotype: A single base is all that separates this from a far larger clone, so a read error is likely. The V and J genes are TRBV28 and TRBJ2-5, with D possibly being TRBD1 or TRBD2 (5 bases each). Trimming removed 5 bases at V and 11 bases at J, with 15 bases between. The V gene's germline CDR1 is MDHEN and CDR2 SYDVKM. The CDR3 has 12 amino acids. The CDR3 DNA is TGTGCCAGCAGTCCCCGGGACCTTAGGCAGTACTTC. Amino acids: CASSPRDLRQYF. The whole variable domain, remainder taken from reference TRBV28 and TRBJ2-5, is DVKVTQSSRYLVKRTGEKVFLECVQDMDHENMFWYRQDPGLGLRLIYFSYDVKMKEKGDIPEGYSVSREKKERFSLILESASTNQTSMYLCASSPRDLRQYFGPGTRLLVL.

This clonotype was found many times. The chain joins TRBV10-3 to TRBJ2-1, with D unresolved. The germline CDR1 and CDR2 sequences are ENHRY and SYGVKD. This CDR3 has 11 amino acids. The germline V and J ends were trimmed by 7 bases and 3 bases, with 4 bases remaining between them. CDR3 coding DNA: TGTGCCATCAAGGACTACAATGAGCAGTTCTTC. Translation gives CAIKDYNEQFF.

This sequence joins TRBV13 and TRBJ2-7; TRBD1 matches 7 bases. The CDR3 extends over 17 amino acids. From germline, CDR1 is PRHDT and CDR2 FYEKMQ (reference sequence). Trimming took 8 bases from V and 6 from J; bases not matched to a gene: 22. CDR3: CASGQDTGVRAGVEQYF. In nucleotides, the CDR3 is TGTGCCAGCGGACAGGACACCGGGGTCCGGGCAGGGGTCGAGCAGTACTTC.

As regards this clonotype: A far larger clone is only one base removed, so a read error is likely. The CDR3 reads CASSSWASGKYNEQYF. CDR3 in DNA: TGTGCCAGCAGTTCCTGGGCTAGCGGGAAATACAATGAGCAGTACTTC. The rearrangement joins TRBV14 to TRBJ2-4, with 9 bases lining up with TRBD2. The germline V gene encodes CDR1 SGHDN and CDR2 FVKESK. The V gene end was trimmed by 6 bases and the J gene end by 13 bases; junction bases not matched to a gene: 19. CDR3 length: 16 residues.

The chain couples TRBV30 to TRBJ1-2; D is unclear. Trimming shortened V by 2 bases and J by 6 bases, and 16 bases separated the two germline ends. In germline, CDR1 is GTSNPN, CDR2 SVGIG (reference sequence). This CDR3 has 14 amino acids. CDR3 protein: CAWSLGMGRDGYTF. CDR3 bases: TGTGCCTGGAGTCTCGGTATGGGGAGAGATGGCTACACCTTC.

This clonotype was counted at least ten times. This chain uses TRBV6-1 with TRBJ2-2; no clear D gene. The CDR3 extends over 15 amino acids. V was cut by 2 bases and J by 2 bases, with 9 bases left in between. Germline CDR1 MNHNS, CDR2 SASEGT. The CDR3 DNA reads TGTGCCAGCAGTGAATTGCGAGATAACACCGGGGAGCTGTTTTTT. This translates into CASSELRDNTGELFF.

This clonotype appeared many times. The chain joins TRBV20-1 to TRBJ2-1; D remains ambiguous. Per germline, CDR1 DFQATT and CDR2 SNEGSKA (reference sequence). V lost 0 bases to trimming and J lost 10 bases, with 10 bases between them. The CDR3 runs to 12 residues. CDR3 loop: CSARDSTAEQFF. The CDR3 DNA reads TGCAGTGCTAGAGATAGCACTGCAGAGCAGTTCTTC.

This clonotype showed up many times. The chain recombines TRBV9 with TRBJ2-5; D call uncertain. V was trimmed by 0 bases and J by 5 bases, leaving 5 bases between them. The length of the CDR3 is 12 residues. Germline V lookup: CDR1 SGDLS, CDR2 YYNGEE. The CDR3 region is CASSVGRETQYF. CDR3 nucleotides: TGTGCCAGCAGCGTAGGAAGGGAGACCCAGTACTTC.

This clonotype was recorded a few times. The rearrangement uses TRBV20-1 and TRBJ2-1; D not certain. The germline V and J ends were trimmed by 2 bases and 0 bases, with 14 bases remaining between them. The CDR3 extends over 16 amino acids. Germline CDR1 DFQATT, CDR2 SNEGSKA (reference sequence). CDR3 loop: CSARSLTPGSYNEQFF. The DNA for the CDR3 is TGCAGTGCTAGATCCTTGACACCCGGCTCCTACAATGAGCAGTTCTTC.

There are a few counts of this clonotype. CDR3 residues: CASSPGTESSYEQYF. The DNA of the CDR3 is TGCGCCAGCAGCCCCGGGACAGAGAGCTCCTACGAGCAGTACTTC. The rearrangement links TRBV5-1 to TRBJ2-7; 7 bases are shared with TRBD1. Germline V CDR1 and CDR2: SGHRS, YFSETQ. The CDR3 is 15 amino acids. V was clipped by 4 bases and J by 0 bases; unmatched bases: 7.

Notes on this clonotype: Since a much larger clone is just one base distant, this may be a read error. The gene calls are TRBV27 and TRBJ2-5; TRBD2 is a possible D gene (6 bases). The V and J ends lost 6 bases and 2 bases respectively, with 16 bases between them. CDR1 MNHEY and CDR2 SMNVEV come from the germline V gene (reference sequence). CDR3 length equals 15 residues. CDR3 nucleotides: TGTGCCAGCAGCATTGGAGGGGTTGGGCAAGAGACCCAGTACTTC. This gives the protein CASSIGGVGQETQYF.

This clonotype was seen many times. The V and J genes are TRBV30 and TRBJ1-3, with 7 positions matching TRBD1. V shed 2 bases, J shed 2 bases, and the junction held 3 bases outside the gene matches. This CDR3 is 14 amino acids long. Per the germline V gene, CDR1 is GTSNPN and CDR2 is SVGIG (reference sequence). CDR3 amino acids: CAWSPGQTGNTIYF. The CDR3 bases are TGTGCCTGGAGTCCGGGACAGACTGGAAACACCATATATTTT.

Comments on this clonotype: One base separates it from a far larger clone, so it is likely a read error. The rearrangement links TRBV28 to TRBJ2-1; D may correspond to TRBD1 or TRBD2 (5 bases each). The CDR3 runs 15 residues. CDR1 and CDR2 (germline): MDHEN, SYDVKM. The CDR3 region is CAISGGRAPYNEQFF. CDR3 in DNA: TGTGCCATCAGTGGGGGTCGGGCCCCCTACAATGAGCAGTTCTTC.

This clonotype occurred once. The V gene is TRBV27, the J gene TRBJ1-6; perhaps TRBD1 as D (5 bases). In germline, CDR1 is MNHEY, CDR2 SMNVEV (reference sequence). The CDR3 is 14 amino acids. Trimming removed 1 base from V and 9 bases from J, with 10 bases in between. The CDR3 bases are TGTGCCAGCAGTTTATTAGGGGAGAGTTCACCCCTCCACTTT. It is translated as CASSLLGESSPLHF.

As for this clonotype: A much larger clone sits a single nucleotide away, making a read error possible. V usage is TRBV13 and J usage is TRBJ2-3, with D unresolved. Germline lookup yields CDR1 PRHDT and CDR2 FYEKMQ (reference sequence). The V gene lost 3 bases and the J gene lost 2 bases, with 12 bases spanning the gap. The CDR3 contains 15 residues. The CDR3: CASSFHRAFTDTQYF. The CDR3 DNA reads TGTGCCAGCAGCTTCCACCGGGCCTTCACAGATACGCAGTATTTT.